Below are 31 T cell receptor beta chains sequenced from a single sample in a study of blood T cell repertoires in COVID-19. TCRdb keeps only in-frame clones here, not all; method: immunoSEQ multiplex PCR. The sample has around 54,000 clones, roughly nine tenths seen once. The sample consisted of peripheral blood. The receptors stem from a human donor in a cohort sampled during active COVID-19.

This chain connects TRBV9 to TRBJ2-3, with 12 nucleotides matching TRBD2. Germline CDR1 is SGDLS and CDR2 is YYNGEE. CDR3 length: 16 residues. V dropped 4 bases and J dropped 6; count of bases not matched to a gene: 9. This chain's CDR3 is CASSKTSGSSWDTQYF. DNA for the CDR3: TGTGCCAGCAGCAAGACTAGCGGGAGCAGTTGGGATACGCAGTATTTT.

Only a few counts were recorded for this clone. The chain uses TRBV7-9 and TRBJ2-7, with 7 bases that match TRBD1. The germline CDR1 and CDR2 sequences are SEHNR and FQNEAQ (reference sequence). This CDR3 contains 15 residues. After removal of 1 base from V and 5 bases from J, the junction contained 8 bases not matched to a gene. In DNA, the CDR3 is TGTGCCAGCAGCTTAGTAGAGACAGGGTCCCACGAGCAGTACTTC. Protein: CASSLVETGSHEQYF. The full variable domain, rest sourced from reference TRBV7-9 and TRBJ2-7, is DTGVSQNPRHKITKRGQNVTFRCDPISEHNRLYWYRQTLGQGPEFLTYFQNEAQLEKSRLLSDRFSAERPKGSFSTLEIQRTEQGDSAMYLCASSLVETGSHEQYFGPGTRLTVT.

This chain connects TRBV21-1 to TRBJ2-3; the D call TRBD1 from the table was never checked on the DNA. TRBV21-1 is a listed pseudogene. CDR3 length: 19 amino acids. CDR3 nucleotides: TGTGCCAGCAGCAAACATTCTAACAATCAGACAGGGGGCACAGATACGCAGTATTTT. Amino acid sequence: CASSKHSNNQTGGTDTQYF.

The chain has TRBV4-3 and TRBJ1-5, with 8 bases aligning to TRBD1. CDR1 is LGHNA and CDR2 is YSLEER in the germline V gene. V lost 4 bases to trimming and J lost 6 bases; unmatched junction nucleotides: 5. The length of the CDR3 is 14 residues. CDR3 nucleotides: TGCGCCAGCAGCCCTGACAGGGGCGGTCAGCCCCAGCATTTT. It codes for CASSPDRGGQPQHF.

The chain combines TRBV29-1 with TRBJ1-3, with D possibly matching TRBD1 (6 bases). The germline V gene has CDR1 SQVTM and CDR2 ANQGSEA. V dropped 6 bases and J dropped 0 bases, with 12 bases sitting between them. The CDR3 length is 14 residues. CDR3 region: CSVDTGPSGNTIYF. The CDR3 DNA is TGCAGCGTAGATACAGGGCCCTCTGGAAACACCATATATTTT.

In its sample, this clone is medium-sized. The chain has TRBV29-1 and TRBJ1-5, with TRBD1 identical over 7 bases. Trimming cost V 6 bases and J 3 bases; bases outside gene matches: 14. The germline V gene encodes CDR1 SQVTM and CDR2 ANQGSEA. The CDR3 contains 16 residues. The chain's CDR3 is CSVPQGGSPANQPQHF. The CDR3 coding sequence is TGCAGCGTACCTCAGGGGGGTTCTCCCGCCAATCAGCCCCAGCATTTT.

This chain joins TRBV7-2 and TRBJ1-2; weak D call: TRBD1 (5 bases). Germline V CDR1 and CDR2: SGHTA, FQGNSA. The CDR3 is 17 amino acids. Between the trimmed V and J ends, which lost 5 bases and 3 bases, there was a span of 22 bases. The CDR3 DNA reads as TGTGCCAGCAGCCCCTCCGGGACTGCCTCCGGTGACTATGGCTACACCTTC. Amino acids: CASSPSGTASGDYGYTF. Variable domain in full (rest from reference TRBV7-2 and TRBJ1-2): GAGVSQSPSNKVTEKGKDVELRCDPISGHTALYWYRQSLGQGLEFLIYFQGNSAPDKSGLPSDRFSAERTGGSVSTLTIQRTQQEDSAVYLCASSPSGTASGDYGYTFGSGTRLTVV.

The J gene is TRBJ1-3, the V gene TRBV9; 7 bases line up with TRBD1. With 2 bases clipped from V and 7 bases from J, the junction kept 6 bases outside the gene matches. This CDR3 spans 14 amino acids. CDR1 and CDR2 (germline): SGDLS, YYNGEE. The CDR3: CASSVRDRENTIYF. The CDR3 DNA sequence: TGTGCCAGCAGCGTCCGGGACAGAGAGAACACCATATATTTT.

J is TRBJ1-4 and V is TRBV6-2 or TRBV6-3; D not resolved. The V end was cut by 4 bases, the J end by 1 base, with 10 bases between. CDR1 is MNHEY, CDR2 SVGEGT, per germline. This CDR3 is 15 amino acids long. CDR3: CASSSSGRTNEKLFF. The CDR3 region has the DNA TGTGCCAGCAGTTCGTCGGGGAGAACTAATGAAAAACTGTTTTTT.

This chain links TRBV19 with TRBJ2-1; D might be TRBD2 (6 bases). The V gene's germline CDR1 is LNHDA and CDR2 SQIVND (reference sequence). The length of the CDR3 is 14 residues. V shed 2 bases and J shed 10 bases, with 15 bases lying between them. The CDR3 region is CASSILGGRREQFF. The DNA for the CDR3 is TGTGCCAGTAGTATACTCGGGGGTCGGCGGGAGCAGTTCTTC.

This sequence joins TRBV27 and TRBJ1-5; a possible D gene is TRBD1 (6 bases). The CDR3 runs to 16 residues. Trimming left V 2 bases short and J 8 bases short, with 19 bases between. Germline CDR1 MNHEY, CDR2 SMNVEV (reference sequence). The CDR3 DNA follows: TGTGCCAGCAGTTTAAGTCCAGGGGACGGAGAAAAGCCCCAGCATTTT. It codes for CASSLSPGDGEKPQHF.

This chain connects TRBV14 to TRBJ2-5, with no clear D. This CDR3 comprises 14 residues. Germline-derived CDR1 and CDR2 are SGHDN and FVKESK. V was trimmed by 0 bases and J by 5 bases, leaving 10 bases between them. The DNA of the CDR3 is TGTGCCAGCAGCCAAGATTTTAGCCAGGAGACCCAGTACTTC. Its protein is CASSQDFSQETQYF. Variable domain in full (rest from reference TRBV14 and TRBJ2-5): EAGVTQFPSHSVIEKGQTVTLRCDPISGHDNLYWYRRVMGKEIKFLLHFVKESKQDESGMPNNRFLAERTGGTYSTLKVQPAELEDSGVYFCASSQDFSQETQYFGPGTRLLVL.

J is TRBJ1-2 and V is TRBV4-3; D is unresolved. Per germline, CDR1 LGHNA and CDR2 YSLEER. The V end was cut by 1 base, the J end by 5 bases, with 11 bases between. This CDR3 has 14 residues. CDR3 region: CASSQVDPGYGYTF. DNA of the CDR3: TGCGCCAGCAGCCAAGTAGATCCGGGGTATGGCTACACCTTC.

Here the CDR3 reads CASRSGTSADTQYF. The CDR3 DNA reads TGTGCCAGCAGATCCGGGACTAGCGCAGATACGCAGTATTTT. This chain links TRBV5-6 with TRBJ2-3; 10 bases line up with TRBD2. The germline V gene encodes CDR1 SGHDT and CDR2 YYEEEE. The CDR3 totals 14 residues. V dropped 5 bases and J dropped 4; count of bases not matched to a gene: 4.

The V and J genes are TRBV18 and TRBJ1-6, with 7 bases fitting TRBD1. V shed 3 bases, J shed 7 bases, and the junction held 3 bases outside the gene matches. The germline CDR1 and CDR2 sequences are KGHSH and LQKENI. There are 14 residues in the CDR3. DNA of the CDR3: TGTGCCAGCTCACCGGACAGGAAGAATTCACCCCTCCACTTT. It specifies CASSPDRKNSPLHF.

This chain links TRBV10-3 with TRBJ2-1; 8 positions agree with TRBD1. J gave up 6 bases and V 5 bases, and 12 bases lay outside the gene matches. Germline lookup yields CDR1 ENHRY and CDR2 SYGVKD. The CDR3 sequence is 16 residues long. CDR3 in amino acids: CAISQGTGTVGNEQFF. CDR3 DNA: TGTGCCATCAGTCAAGGGACAGGAACGGTGGGCAATGAGCAGTTCTTC.

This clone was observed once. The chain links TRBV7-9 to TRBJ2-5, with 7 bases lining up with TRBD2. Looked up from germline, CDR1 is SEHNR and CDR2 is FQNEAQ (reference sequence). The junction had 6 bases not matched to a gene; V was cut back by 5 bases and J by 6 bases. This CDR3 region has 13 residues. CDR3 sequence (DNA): TGTGCCAGCAGCCCGGGGGGTTTGAAGACCCAGTACTTC. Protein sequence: CASSPGGLKTQYF.

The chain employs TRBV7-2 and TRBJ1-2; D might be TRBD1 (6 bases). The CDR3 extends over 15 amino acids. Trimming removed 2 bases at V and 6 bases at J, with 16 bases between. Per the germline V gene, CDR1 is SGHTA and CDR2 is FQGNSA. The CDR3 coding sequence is TGTGCCAGCAGCTTAAGAGGACAGATCTCGAATGGCTACACCTTC. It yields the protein CASSLRGQISNGYTF.

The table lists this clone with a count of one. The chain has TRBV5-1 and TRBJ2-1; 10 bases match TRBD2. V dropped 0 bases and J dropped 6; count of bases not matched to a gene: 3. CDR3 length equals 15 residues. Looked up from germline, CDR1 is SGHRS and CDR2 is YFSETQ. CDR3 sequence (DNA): TGCGCCAGCAGCTTGGCCATAGCGGGGGGCAATGAGCAGTTCTTC. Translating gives CASSLAIAGGNEQFF.

CDR3 residues: CASSLGTDYNSPLHF. The CDR3 DNA sequence: TGTGCCAGCAGCTTGGGGACAGATTATAATTCACCCCTCCACTTT. V usage is TRBV5-6 and J usage is TRBJ1-6; the D gene is possibly TRBD1 (6 bases). This CDR3 is built from 15 residues. CDR1 SGHDT and CDR2 YYEEEE come from the germline V gene. With 0 bases removed from V and 4 bases from J, the gap between germline ends came to 8 bases.

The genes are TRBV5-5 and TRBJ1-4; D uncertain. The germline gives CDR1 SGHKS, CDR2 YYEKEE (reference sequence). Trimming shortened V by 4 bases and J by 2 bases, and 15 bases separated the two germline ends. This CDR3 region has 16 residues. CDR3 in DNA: TGTGCCAGCAGCCCCGGGTCCCTTCGGACTAATGAAAAACTGTTTTTT. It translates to CASSPGSLRTNEKLFF.

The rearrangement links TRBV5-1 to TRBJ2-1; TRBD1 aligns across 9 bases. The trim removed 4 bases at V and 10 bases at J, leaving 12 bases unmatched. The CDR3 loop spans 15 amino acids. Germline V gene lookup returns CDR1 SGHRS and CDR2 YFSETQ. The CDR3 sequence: CASSVRDRAGGEQFF. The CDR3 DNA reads TGCGCCAGCAGCGTCCGGGACAGGGCCGGGGGGGAGCAGTTCTTC.

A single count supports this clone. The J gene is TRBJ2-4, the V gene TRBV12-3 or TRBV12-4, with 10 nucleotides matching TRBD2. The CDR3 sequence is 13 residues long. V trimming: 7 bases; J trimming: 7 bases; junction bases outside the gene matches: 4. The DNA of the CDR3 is TGTGCCAGCACTAGCGGGGGCGGGAACATTCAGTACTTC. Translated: CASTSGGGNIQYF.

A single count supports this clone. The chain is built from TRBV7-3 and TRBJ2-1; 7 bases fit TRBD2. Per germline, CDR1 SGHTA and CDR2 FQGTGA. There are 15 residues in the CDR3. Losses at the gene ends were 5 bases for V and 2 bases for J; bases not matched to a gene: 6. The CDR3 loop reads CASSESGATYNEQFF. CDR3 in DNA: TGTGCCAGCAGCGAGAGCGGGGCAACCTACAATGAGCAGTTCTTC. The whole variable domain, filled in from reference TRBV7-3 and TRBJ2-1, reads GAGVSQTPSNKVTEKGKYVELRCDPISGHTALYWYRQSLGQGPEFLIYFQGTGAADDSGLPNDRFFAVRPEGSVSTLKIQRTERGDSAVYLCASSESGATYNEQFFGPGTRLTVL.

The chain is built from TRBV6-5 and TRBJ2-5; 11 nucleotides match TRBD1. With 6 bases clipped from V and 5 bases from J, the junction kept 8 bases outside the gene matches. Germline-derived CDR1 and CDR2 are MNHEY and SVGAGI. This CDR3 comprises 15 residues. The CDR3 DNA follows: TGTGCCAGCAGCCGCGGGACAGGGGGTGCGGAGACCCAGTACTTC. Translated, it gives CASSRGTGGAETQYF.

The DNA of the CDR3 is TGTGCCAGCAGGACACTCACGGAGGGTCATTCACCCCTCCACTTT. Its protein product is CASRTLTEGHSPLHF. This chain links TRBV28 with TRBJ1-6; D unresolved. The CDR3 length is 15 residues. The V and J ends lost 6 bases and 8 bases respectively, with 17 bases between them. CDR1 and CDR2 from the germline V gene are MDHEN and SYDVKM.

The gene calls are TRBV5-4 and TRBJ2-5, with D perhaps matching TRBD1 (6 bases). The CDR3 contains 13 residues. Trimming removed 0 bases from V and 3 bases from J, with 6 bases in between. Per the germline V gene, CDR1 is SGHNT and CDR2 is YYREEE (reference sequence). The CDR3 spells CASSLDREETQYF. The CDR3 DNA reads TGTGCCAGCAGCTTGGACAGGGAAGAGACCCAGTACTTC.

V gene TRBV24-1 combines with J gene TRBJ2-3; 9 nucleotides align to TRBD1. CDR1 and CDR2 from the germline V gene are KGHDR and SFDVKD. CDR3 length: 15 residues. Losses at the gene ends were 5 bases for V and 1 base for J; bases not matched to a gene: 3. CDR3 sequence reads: CATSVGQGRTDTQYF. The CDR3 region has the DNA TGTGCCACCAGTGTCGGACAGGGGCGCACAGATACGCAGTATTTT.

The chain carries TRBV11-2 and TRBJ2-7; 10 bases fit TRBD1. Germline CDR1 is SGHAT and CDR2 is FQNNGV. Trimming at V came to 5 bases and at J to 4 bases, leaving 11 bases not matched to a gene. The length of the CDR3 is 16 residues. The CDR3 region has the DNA TGTGCCAGCAGCCATGAGACAGGGGGCGCCAGGTACGAGCAGTACTTC. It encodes CASSHETGGARYEQYF.

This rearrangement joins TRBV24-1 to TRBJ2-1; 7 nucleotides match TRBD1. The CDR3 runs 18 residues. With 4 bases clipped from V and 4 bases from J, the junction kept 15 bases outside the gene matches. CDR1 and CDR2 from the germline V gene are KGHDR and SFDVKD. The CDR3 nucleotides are TGTGCCACCAGTGACCGGGACAGTCCCCTCCGTGGGTACAATGAGCAGTTCTTC. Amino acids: CATSDRDSPLRGYNEQFF.

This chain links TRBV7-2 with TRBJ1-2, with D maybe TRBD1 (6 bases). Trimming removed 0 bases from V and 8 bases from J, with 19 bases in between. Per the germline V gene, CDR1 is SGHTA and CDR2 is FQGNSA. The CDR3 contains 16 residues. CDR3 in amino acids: CASSLAAGVYESGYTF. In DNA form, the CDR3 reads TGTGCCAGCAGCTTAGCGGCAGGGGTATATGAATCCGGCTACACCTTC.